This record covers a single T cell receptor (beta chain). This sample was taken from a study of blood T cell repertoires in COVID-19. Study-level information: The samples span acute and convalescent COVID-19 from the United States, Italy and Spain. From T cells, B-cell-depleted T cells, or PBMCs came the material, which was cDNA or gDNA.

Per the study methods: Reference gene primer amplification gave nucleated cell count estimates. The repertoire was sequenced with immunoSEQ multiplex PCR; TCRdb's copy has only in-frame clones and lacks some. That table is the source of V, J and clone size, and D and trimming were worked out from the DNA. The data hold approximately 90,000 clones, with 80% observed a single time. The sequence came from a woman older than 75 with acute or convalescent COVID-19. The specimen sequenced was peripheral blood.

This CDR3 is CASSYSKSQPQHF. The CDR3 region has the DNA TGTGCCAGCAGTTACTCGAAGAGTCAGCCCCAGCATTTT. This sequence joins TRBV6-5 and TRBJ1-5; D not certain. The CDR3 loop spans 13 amino acids. V was cut by 0 bases and J by 6 bases, with 6 bases left in between. Germline V lookup: CDR1 MNHEY, CDR2 SVGAGI.